This T cell receptor beta chain was profiled in a study of T-cell memory formation after mild COVID-19. Study overall: TCR clustering was largely donor specific.

Notes on the study in general: Pre-infection memory carried some responding clones, suggesting that cross-reactive memory joined. CD4+ contracting clones were found mainly in CM and EM, and CD8+ ones in EMRA.

In regard to this clonotype: Its antigen is still unknown.

5'RACE with constant-segment primers built TCRalpha and TCRbeta cDNA libraries with UMIs. TCRdb re-derived calls from the 5' RACE reads in MiXCR, one entry per CDR3 protein. The repertoire holds 400,000 to 500,000 distinct CDR3 sequences, with around 19% as singletons. Sequences were obtained from PBMCs or a T cell subset sorted from them (not recorded which). The TCR was taken from an adult woman who had mild COVID-19 (a few samples of this study predate the infection). Cell type and time point are not known.

The DNA for the CDR3 is TGTGCCACCAGTGACACCGGGACTAGCGGGGCGGAGACCCAGTACTTC. Translating gives CATSDTGTSGAETQYF. V usage is TRBV24-1 and J usage is TRBJ2-5; 13 bases are a match to TRBD2. This CDR3 is 16 amino acids long. The V gene end was trimmed by 4 bases and the J gene end by 5 bases; junction bases not matched to a gene: 6. Germline CDR1 reads KGHDR; CDR2 reads SFDVKD.